Included here is one T cell receptor (beta chain) sequence, with context. No antigen is known for it. The data were obtained in a study of cytomegalovirus exposure and HLA in healthy donors. As for the study in general: The 120 validation repertoires matched the approximately 700 first-cohort repertoires in platform, a later analysis reported. General observations from the study: A list of approximately 150 TCR beta chains associated with cytomegalovirus was given. Subsequent analysis found a tendency for first-cohort TCR clusters to co-occur within the 95 to 150 validation repertoires.

The validation cohort, a group of under 150 subjects, included the donors and was separate from the approximately 700-subject first cohort. Sequencing was performed with immunoSEQ multiplex PCR; in TCRdb, only in-frame clones are kept and a portion is missing. The sample holds about 330,000 clones, approximately 90% seen once. V lost 5 bases to trimming and J lost 2 bases, with 22 bases between them. CDR3 length: 17 residues. CDR1 is MNHEY and CDR2 is SMNVEV in the germline V gene (reference sequence). Source material: PBMCs. This chain uses TRBV27 with TRBJ2-7; either TRBD1 or TRBD2 may supply D (5 bases each). This clonotype was obtained from a woman in her twenties or thirties in good health and CMV-seropositive. CDR3 residues: CASSPGPGAKSPYEQYF. CDR3 DNA sequence: TGTGCCAGCAGTCCGGGGCCCGGGGCCAAAAGCCCCTACGAGCAGTACTTC.